The clone carrying this T cell receptor (beta chain) was seen more than once but under ten times. Trimming removed 5 bases from V and 0 bases from J, with 12 bases in between. The germline V gene encodes CDR1 SGHRS and CDR2 YFSETQ. CDR3 size: 14 residues. These data come from a study of blood T cell repertoires in COVID-19. About the study: Sample material is recorded as cDNA or gDNA derived from T cells, B-cell-depleted T cells, or PBMCs.

Per the study methods: Reference gene primer amplification gave nucleated cell count estimates. The table came from immunoSEQ multiplex PCR; TCRdb's copy has only in-frame clones and leaves some out. For V, J and clone size, that table is used; D and trimming come from the DNA. The sample lists roughly 250,000 clones; approximately 84% were seen once. This sequence joins TRBV5-1 and TRBJ2-7, with a weak D call TRBD1 (6 bases). The sequence came from a man aged 45-60 years with acute or convalescent COVID-19. Sample: peripheral blood. The CDR3 nucleotides read TGCGCCAGCAGTCGTACACAGGGCTCCTACGAGCAGTACTTC. The encoded protein is CASSRTQGSYEQYF.